This T cell receptor beta chain was recorded in a study of T cell repertoires in cytomegalovirus infection. On the study more broadly: Evidence of both CMV infection and a matching HLA type came from public TCR beta signatures.

TCRdb called the reads again in MiXCR, with one record for every CDR3 protein. The table has 150,000 to 200,000 distinct CDR3 sequences, approximately 17% seen once; the top ten hold roughly 24%. The CDR3 spans 15 residues. V lost 0 bases, J lost 7 bases, and 4 bases stayed unmatched. General study results and limits: Based on cumulative public TCR beta family frequency, carriers of CMV plus the relevant HLA were identified. CMV-specific TCR beta clonotypes restricted by HLA-C were the ones dominating the ex vivo response.

Comment on this clonotype: Its specificity is not known.

The chain carries TRBV23-1 and TRBJ1-1; 11 bases map to TRBD1. TRBV23-1 is identified as an open reading frame with a role that is uncertain. Sequencing used CD8+ T cells from PBMCs. This clonotype originated in a human donor in good health (CMV status not recorded). Some clones in this sample may be carry-over from other donors' samples. In nucleotides, the CDR3 is TGCGCCAGCAGTCAATCGGACAGGGGGCCGGATGAAGCTTTCTTT. Protein sequence: CASSQSDRGPDEAFF.